Listed below are T cell receptor beta chains from one sample, sequenced in a study of identical twins. One entry per CDR3 protein, called by TCRdb with MiXCR from the 5' RACE reads. The data hold over 250,000 distinct CDR3 sequences, with roughly 9.7% observed a single time. The same sample was also studied in work on yellow fever vaccine responses in identical twins.

The sample taken for sequencing was CD8+ T cells sorted from blood. These receptors were collected from a woman aged 18-29 years in good health. The CDR3 runs from the conserved cysteine through the conserved F or W. A row's size may be missing; if present it is once, few, many or a size class.

clone_size	v_call	j_call	cdr3_aa
few	TRBV20-1	TRBJ1-1	CSARDPFLAAMNTEAFF
many	TRBV28	TRBJ2-5	CASSSTGGRETQYF
NA	TRBV7-9	TRBJ1-1	CASSLVGGAYGDTEAFF
many	TRBV4-3	TRBJ2-3	CASSPRLAGGTDTQYF
NA	TRBV25-1	TRBJ2-2	CASRRGASGELFF
few	TRBV7-9	TRBJ2-5	CASSLTMTSGVEETQYF
NA	TRBV7-9	TRBJ1-2	CASSLVGQGASKYGYTF
few	TRBV12-3/TRBV12-4	TRBJ2-2	CASRNWDTNTGELFF
few	TRBV11-2	TRBJ2-7	CASSLATGPGYEQYF
few	TRBV2	TRBJ2-7	CASISGGREQYF
NA	TRBV6-1	TRBJ1-1	CASTEDLAPNTEAFF
many	TRBV29-1	TRBJ2-1	CSVETGVHNEQFF
few	TRBV4-3	TRBJ2-7	CASSHRSGRSYEQYF
few	TRBV29-1	TRBJ1-2	CSVPGVSGYTF
few	TRBV20-1	TRBJ2-3	CSRLSGTLGPDTQYF
many	TRBV27	TRBJ2-1	CASSLFADNEQFF
many	TRBV5-6	TRBJ1-5	CASSVLTGAAQPQHF
many	TRBV3-1	TRBJ2-3	CASSHLTSGSSTDTQYF
few	TRBV27	TRBJ2-3	CASIGYPTDTQYF
NA	TRBV29-1	TRBJ1-2	CSVDGTVNYGYTF
many	TRBV4-3	TRBJ2-1	CASSQTSERNEQFF
few	TRBV19	TRBJ2-1	CASSVTSGYYNEQFF
NA	TRBV5-1	TRBJ2-5	CASSLRGAMGTQYF
many	TRBV27	TRBJ2-7	CASTSRDRGYEQYF
NA	TRBV4-1	TRBJ2-1	CASSQGTSSSNEQFF
few	TRBV14	TRBJ2-3	CASSARTGTGVADTQYF
many	TRBV12-3/TRBV12-4	TRBJ2-7	CASSLATRSYEQYF
few	TRBV7-2	TRBJ2-5	CASSYTSGGAETQYF
many	TRBV12-3/TRBV12-4	TRBJ2-7	CASSQPDNSYEQYF
NA	TRBV19	TRBJ2-7	CASSMTSGRGSSYEQYF
few	TRBV28	TRBJ2-1	CASSLRASEQFF
few	TRBV12-3/TRBV12-4	TRBJ2-5	CASSTGLAGVSAFGETQYF